The 3 T cell receptor beta chains given below trace back to one sample, sequenced in a study of T cells in localized non-small cell lung cancer. Libraries were prepared by immunoSEQ multiplex PCR; TCRdb keeps only in-frame clonotypes and omits some of them. Of about 17,000 clones listed, roughly 90% are singletons. The specimen comprised peripheral blood, sampled before any cancer treatment. The receptors here all came from a male donor at least 60 years old with stage II squamous cell lung carcinoma.

This chain joins TRBV2 and TRBJ1-4, with 10 nucleotides matching TRBD1. Looked up from germline, CDR1 is SNHLY and CDR2 is FYNNEI. The length of the CDR3 is 19 residues. Trimming took 4 bases from V and 0 from J; bases not matched to a gene: 11. CDR3 nucleotide sequence: TGTGCCAGCAGTGTTTACCGGGACAGGGGAAGTGCAACTAATGAAAAACTGTTTTTT. Translating it yields CASSVYRDRGSATNEKLFF.

J is TRBJ2-2 and V is TRBV7-2; 11 bases map to TRBD2. This CDR3 is built from 15 residues. Losses at the gene ends were 2 bases for V and 5 bases for J; bases not matched to a gene: 1. CDR1 is SGHTA, CDR2 FQGNSA, per germline. For the CDR3, the DNA is TGTGCCAGCAGCTTAAGGACTAGCGGGACCGGGGAGCTGTTTTTT. Amino acids: CASSLRTSGTGELFF.

The chain has TRBV5-1 and TRBJ1-1; no clear D. Germline V gene data show CDR1 as SGHRS and CDR2 as YFSETQ. The CDR3 is 16 amino acids. With 4 bases removed from V and 3 bases from J, the gap between germline ends came to 19 bases. The CDR3 bases are TGCGCCAGCAGCGCCCTCGGGAGGGAAAAAGACACTGAAGCTTTCTTT. This sequence encodes CASSALGREKDTEAFF.